This T cell receptor beta chain was sequenced in a study of shared clonotypes between healthy human individuals. Study-level results: Larger richness was generally estimated for naive than memory subsets.

As concerns this clone: Its antigen is unknown.

Libraries were prepared by immunoSEQ multiplex PCR; TCRdb keeps only in-frame clonotypes and omits some of them. The repertoire holds about 2.3 million clones, with approximately 93% as singletons. Healthy and HIV-negative, the adult donors had no recent acute infections or vaccinations. The CDR3 is made up of 13 amino acids. CDR1 and CDR2 from the germline V gene are SGHRS and YFSETQ. V was cut by 1 base and J by 7 bases, with 12 bases left in between. The sequence was collected from a man aged 18 to 30 in good health. Some clones in this sample may be carry-over from other donors' samples. The sample comprised naive CD4+ T cells from PBMCs. As to subset: CD45RA+ positively selected. The chain employs TRBV5-1 and TRBJ2-7; D might be TRBD2 (6 bases). The CDR3 nucleotides are TGCGCCAGCAGCTTGACTAGCCCCCGAGAGCAGTACTTC. Residues: CASSLTSPREQYF.